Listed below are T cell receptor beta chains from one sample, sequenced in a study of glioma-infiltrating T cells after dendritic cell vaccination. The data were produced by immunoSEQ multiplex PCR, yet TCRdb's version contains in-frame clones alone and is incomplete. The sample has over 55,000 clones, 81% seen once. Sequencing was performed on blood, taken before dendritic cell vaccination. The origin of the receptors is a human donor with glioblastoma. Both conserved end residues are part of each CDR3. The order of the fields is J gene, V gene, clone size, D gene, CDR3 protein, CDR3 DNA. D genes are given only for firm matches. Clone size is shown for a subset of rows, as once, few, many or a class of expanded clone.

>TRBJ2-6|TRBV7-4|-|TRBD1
CASDPTGAGANVLTF
TGTGCCAGCGACCCCACAGGGGCTGGGGCCAACGTCCTGACTTTC
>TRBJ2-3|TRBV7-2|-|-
CASSLVRGLTDTQYF
TGTGCCAGCAGCTTAGTGCGGGGGCTCACAGATACGCAGTATTTT
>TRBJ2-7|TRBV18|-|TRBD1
CASSPGGTGVGEQYF
TGTGCCAGCTCACCAGGCGGGACAGGGGTAGGCGAGCAGTACTTC
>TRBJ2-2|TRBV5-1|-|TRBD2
CASSLAGGDGELFF
TGCGCCAGCAGCTTGGCCGGGGGGGACGGGGAGCTGTTTTTT
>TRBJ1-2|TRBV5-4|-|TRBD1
CASSPPVGQRSYGYTF
TGTGCCAGCAGCCCCCCCGTGGGACAGAGATCCTATGGCTACACCTTC
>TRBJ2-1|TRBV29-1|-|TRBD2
CSVIAGEKDEQFF
TGCAGCGTCATAGCGGGGGAAAAGGATGAGCAGTTCTTC
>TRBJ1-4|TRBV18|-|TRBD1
CASSQGQGATNEKLFF
TGTGCCAGCTCACAGGGACAGGGGGCAACTAATGAAAAACTGTTTTTT
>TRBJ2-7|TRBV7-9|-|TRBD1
CASSPGQGVDEQYF
TGTGCCAGCAGCCCAGGACAGGGTGTCGACGAGCAGTACTTC
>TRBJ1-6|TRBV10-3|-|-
CAISRTGTAESPLHF
TGTGCCATCAGCCGAACCGGGACTGCCGAATCACCCCTCCACTTT
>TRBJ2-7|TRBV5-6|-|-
CASSIRDWGDYEQYF
TGTGCCAGCAGCATCCGGGACTGGGGAGATTACGAGCAGTACTTC
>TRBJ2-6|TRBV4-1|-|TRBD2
CASSQDLELAGDSGANVLTF
TGCGCCAGCAGCCAAGATCTAGAACTAGCGGGCGACTCTGGGGCCAACGTCCTGACTTTC
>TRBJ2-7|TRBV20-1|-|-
CSALASYEQYF
TGCAGTGCCCTAGCCTCCTACGAGCAGTACTTC
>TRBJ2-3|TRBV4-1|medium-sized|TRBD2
CASSQDPASGGTSTDTQYF
TGCGCCAGCAGCCAAGATCCTGCTAGCGGGGGGACTAGCACAGATACGCAGTATTTT
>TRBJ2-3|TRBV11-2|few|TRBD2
CASSPRGGRDTQYF
TGTGCCAGCAGCCCCCGGGGGGGAAGGGATACGCAGTATTTT
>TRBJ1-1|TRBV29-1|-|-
CSVFRVVGTEAFF
TGCAGCGTATTTCGGGTCGTGGGCACTGAAGCTTTCTTT
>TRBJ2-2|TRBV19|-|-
CASRWAGDTGELFF
TGTGCCAGTAGGTGGGCAGGGGACACCGGGGAGCTGTTTTTT
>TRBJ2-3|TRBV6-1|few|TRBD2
CASSLPGLPDTQYF
TGTGCCAGCAGTCTACCGGGACTACCAGATACGCAGTATTTT
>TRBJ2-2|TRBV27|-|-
CASSHRNTGELFF
TGTGCCAGCAGCCACAGGAACACCGGGGAGCTGTTTTTT
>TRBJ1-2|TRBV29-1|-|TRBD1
CSVEKVGTGPYQGYGYTF
TGCAGCGTTGAAAAGGTTGGGACAGGGCCCTACCAGGGCTATGGCTACACCTTC
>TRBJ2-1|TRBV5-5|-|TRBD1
CASVPLGQGRNNEQFF
TGTGCCAGCGTCCCCCTTGGACAGGGCCGAAACAATGAGCAGTTCTTC
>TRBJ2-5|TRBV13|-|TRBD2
CASSSTSGGAETQYF
TGTGCCAGCAGCTCCACTAGCGGGGGGGCAGAGACCCAGTACTTC
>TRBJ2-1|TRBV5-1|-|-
CASSSGTYNEQFF
TGCGCCAGCAGCTCCGGGACCTACAATGAGCAGTTCTTC
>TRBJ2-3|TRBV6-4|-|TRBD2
CASSDSSGGETDTQYF
TGTGCCAGCAGTGACTCTAGCGGGGGGGAGACAGATACGCAGTATTTT
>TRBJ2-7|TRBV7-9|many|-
CASSIQANYQDEQYF
TGTGCCAGCAGCATTCAAGCGAACTATCAAGACGAGCAGTACTTC
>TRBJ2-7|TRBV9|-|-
CASSVGSSSYEQYF
TGTGCCAGCAGCGTAGGCAGTTCTTCCTACGAGCAGTACTTC
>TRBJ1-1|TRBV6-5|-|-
CASSYALDMNTEAFF
TGTGCCAGCAGTTATGCGCTCGACATGAACACTGAAGCTTTCTTT
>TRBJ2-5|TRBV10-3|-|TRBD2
CAISWGGQETQYF
TGTGCCATCAGTTGGGGGGGCCAAGAGACCCAGTACTTC
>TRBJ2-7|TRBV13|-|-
CASSTTSYEQYF
TGTGCCAGCAGCACGACTTCCTACGAGCAGTACTTC
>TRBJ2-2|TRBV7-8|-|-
CASVAGYTGELFF
TGTGCCAGCGTGGCGGGGTACACCGGGGAGCTGTTTTTT
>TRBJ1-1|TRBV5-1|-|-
CASSDPGSEAFF
TGCGCCAGCAGCGATCCCGGTTCTGAAGCTTTCTTT
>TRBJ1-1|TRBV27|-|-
CASSLSNGQNTEAFF
TGTGCCAGCAGTTTATCGAACGGTCAGAACACTGAAGCTTTCTTT
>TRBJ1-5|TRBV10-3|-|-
CATGREHDQPQHF
TGTGCCACAGGTCGTGAGCATGATCAGCCCCAGCATTTT
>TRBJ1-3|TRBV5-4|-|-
CASSLDGGSGNTIYF
TGTGCCAGCAGCTTGGACGGGGGCTCTGGAAACACCATATATTTT
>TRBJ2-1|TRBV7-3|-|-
CASSTRESEQFF
TGTGCCAGCAGCACCCGGGAGAGTGAGCAGTTCTTC
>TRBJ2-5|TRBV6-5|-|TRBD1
CASNGQGRRQETQYF
TGTGCCAGCAACGGACAGGGCAGACGGCAAGAGACCCAGTACTTC
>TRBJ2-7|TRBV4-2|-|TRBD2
CASSHVAGSAYEQYF
TGTGCCAGCAGCCATGTAGCGGGTTCCGCCTACGAGCAGTACTTC
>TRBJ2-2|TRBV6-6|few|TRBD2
CASSPTSGGASGELFF
TGTGCCAGCAGCCCAACTAGCGGGGGGGCTTCCGGGGAGCTGTTTTTT
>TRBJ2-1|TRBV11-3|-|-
CALPGVGLNEQFF
TGTGCCCTCCCCGGGGTAGGTCTAAATGAGCAGTTCTTC
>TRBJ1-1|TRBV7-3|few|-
CASSSYTAGEAFF
TGTGCCAGCAGCTCGTATACAGCAGGTGAAGCTTTCTTT
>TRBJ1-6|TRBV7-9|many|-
CASSLRNSPLHF
TGTGCCAGCAGCTTGAGGAATTCACCCCTCCACTTT
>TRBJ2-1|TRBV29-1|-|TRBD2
CSDRTSGGVEQFF
TGCAGCGATAGGACTAGCGGGGGGGTTGAGCAGTTCTTC
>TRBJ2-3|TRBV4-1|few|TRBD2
CASTRLAASTDTQYF
TGCGCCAGCACCAGACTAGCGGCTAGCACAGATACGCAGTATTTT
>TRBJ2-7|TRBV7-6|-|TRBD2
CASSFRVGGTYEQYF
TGTGCCAGCAGCTTTAGGGTGGGAGGGACCTACGAGCAGTACTTC